Given below is one T cell receptor (beta chain) in context. The data were taken from a study of cytomegalovirus exposure and HLA in healthy donors. The CDR3 covers 15 residues. Germline V gives CDR1 SGHNT, CDR2 YYREEE (reference sequence). The J segment lost 0 bases and the V segment lost 0 bases, leaving 0 bases of the junction unmatched. PCR primers comprised 60 Vbeta and 13 Jbeta primers. Authors' data handling: Counted up in a later analysis, unique TCR beta chains came to some 80 million, with some 9.9 million shared. Sequencing used immunoSEQ multiplex PCR; TCRdb keeps in-frame clones, though not all of them. That table furnishes V, J and clone size, whereas the DNA furnished D and trimming. Among under 200,000 clones, roughly 80% were seen once, and the ten largest hold roughly 1.3%.

The V gene is TRBV5-4, the J gene TRBJ2-1, with 7 bases lining up with TRBD2. The sample was PBMCs. This TCR derives from a man under 40 in good health and CMV-seronegative. The CDR3 is CASSLGGSSYNEQFF. CDR3 bases: TGTGCCAGCAGCTTGGGCGGGAGCTCCTACAATGAGCAGTTCTTC.